One sample yielded the 15 T cell receptor beta chains listed below, sequenced in a study of T cell repertoires in cytomegalovirus infection. Each CDR3 protein is one row after TCRdb ran MiXCR on the reads. The sample carries 100,000 to 150,000 distinct CDR3 sequences, 7% to 9.5% recorded once. Sequenced: PBMCs. The source is a human donor in good health (CMV status not recorded). Some clones in this sample may be carry-over from other donors' samples.

This clonotype was detected ten times or more. The CDR3 bases are TGTGCCAGCAGCTTGTGGGGGCAGAACACTGAAGCTTTCTTT. Its protein product is CASSLWGQNTEAFF. The rearrangement joins TRBV11-2 to TRBJ1-1; tentative D call: TRBD1 (6 bases). This CDR3 comprises 14 residues. Germline V CDR1 and CDR2: SGHAT, FQNNGV. The V end was cut by 3 bases, the J end by 1 base, with 9 bases between.

This clonotype was detected only a few times. The chain uses TRBV7-2 and TRBJ1-1, with D unclear. CDR1 and CDR2 (germline): SGHTA, FQGNSA. The CDR3 runs 13 residues. V shed 1 base and J shed 4 bases, with 7 bases lying between them. The CDR3 DNA reads TGTGCCAGCAGCTTAGAAATAAGCACTGAAGCTTTCTTT. It translates to CASSLEISTEAFF.

The table lists this clonotype with a few counts. The rearrangement joins TRBV20-1 to TRBJ1-5, with D possibly being TRBD1 (6 bases). The CDR3 length is 15 residues. Germline CDR1 reads DFQATT; CDR2 reads SNEGSKA (reference sequence). V shed 6 bases and J shed 0 bases, with 15 bases lying between them. Here the CDR3 DNA reads TGCAGTGCGAGCGGACAGCAGTATAGCAATCAGCCCCAGCATTTT. Encoded protein: CSASGQQYSNQPQHF.

The rearrangement joins TRBV28 to TRBJ2-5; D gene unclear. Trimming removed 3 bases at V and 5 bases at J, with 22 bases between. In germline, CDR1 is MDHEN, CDR2 SYDVKM. The CDR3 contains 17 residues. The CDR3 nucleotides are TGTGCCAGCAGTTTCTCATGGACCACAGCGACCGGGGAGACCCAGTACTTC. This gives the protein CASSFSWTTATGETQYF.

This clonotype was seen repeatedly, ten times or more. The chain employs TRBV7-2 and TRBJ2-3, with unresolved D. The V gene lost 7 bases and the J gene lost 6 bases, with 8 bases spanning the gap. Germline lookup yields CDR1 SGHTA and CDR2 FQGNSA. The CDR3 contains 11 residues. The DNA for the CDR3 is TGTGCCAGCACCACGGCGGATACGCAGTATTTT. Its protein product is CASTTADTQYF.

In this sample, this clonotype turned up many times. The genes are TRBV5-1 and TRBJ1-1, with D unresolved. V lost 3 bases and J 2 bases, leaving 8 bases between the germline ends. The length of the CDR3 is 13 residues. Germline V gene lookup returns CDR1 SGHRS and CDR2 YFSETQ. This CDR3 is CASSWGANTEAFF. CDR3 bases: TGCGCCAGCAGCTGGGGAGCTAACACTGAAGCTTTCTTT.

About this clonotype itself: An end of the junction does not agree with germline; a read error may underlie this. The chain combines TRBV25-1 with TRBJ2-2; 10 bases fit TRBD1. The CDR3 length is 14 residues. Germline-derived CDR1 and CDR2 are MGHDK and SYGVNS. CDR3 sequence: CASEEDRGTGEPFF. CDR3 DNA: TGTGCCAGCGAAGAGGACAGGGGGACCGGGGAGCCGTTTTTT.

This clonotype occurred a few times. This chain links TRBV19 with TRBJ1-3; 9 bases match TRBD1. Germline loops: CDR1 LNHDA, CDR2 SQIVND (reference sequence). The ends lost 5 bases at V and 3 bases at J; junction bases unmatched: 5. CDR3 length: 15 amino acids. Written as DNA, the CDR3 is TGTGCCAGTAGTGCGGGACAGGGATTTGGAAACACCATATATTTT. Translating it yields CASSAGQGFGNTIYF.

This clonotype was seen repeatedly, ten times or more. The chain is built from TRBV12-3 or TRBV12-4 and TRBJ2-7; the match to TRBD1 covers 8 bases. J lost 0 bases, V lost 7 bases, and 5 bases had no gene match. This CDR3 region has 14 residues. The CDR3 here is CASTPDRVSYEQYF. DNA for the CDR3: TGTGCCAGCACCCCGGACAGGGTCTCCTACGAGCAGTACTTC.

This clonotype was counted ten times or more. The J gene is TRBJ2-2, the V gene TRBV6-6; D not certain. V was cut by 2 bases and J by 0 bases, with 7 bases left in between. The germline CDR1 and CDR2 sequences are MNHNY and SVGAGI (reference sequence). This CDR3 has 15 amino acids. CDR3 region: CASSYRRTNTGELFF. The CDR3 coding sequence is TGTGCCAGCAGTTACCGAAGGACGAACACCGGGGAGCTGTTTTTT.

The table lists this clonotype with many counts. This chain links TRBV7-2 with TRBJ1-3, with 7 bases that match TRBD1. The germline V gene encodes CDR1 SGHTA and CDR2 FQGNSA. V lost 5 bases to trimming and J lost 0 bases; unmatched junction nucleotides: 4. The CDR3 has 15 amino acids. CDR3 in amino acids: CASSATGSSGNTIYF. Here the CDR3 DNA reads TGTGCCAGCAGCGCGACAGGGAGCTCTGGAAACACCATATATTTT.

This clonotype appeared many times. The chain combines TRBV6-1 with TRBJ1-2; TRBD1 matches at 10 bases. The germline gives CDR1 MNHNS, CDR2 SASEGT. J gave up 8 bases and V 4 bases, and 7 bases lay outside the gene matches. The CDR3 is 14 residues long. The DNA for the CDR3 is TGTGCCAGCAGTGCCGACGGGACAGGGGTCGGCTACACCTTC. It is translated as CASSADGTGVGYTF.

This clonotype was seen ten or more times. The chain is built from TRBV7-8 and TRBJ2-1, with D possibly TRBD2 on 6 matching bases. V lost 2 bases and J 7 bases, leaving 12 bases between the germline ends. CDR1 is SGHVS, CDR2 FQNEAQ, per germline. The CDR3 has 14 amino acids. CDR3 nucleotide sequence: TGTGCCAGCAGCTTACTCATGGAGGGAAATGAGCAGTTCTTC. The encoded protein is CASSLLMEGNEQFF.

This clonotype appeared many times. This chain links TRBV5-6 with TRBJ2-5, with TRBD2 identical over 9 bases. The CDR3 runs 15 residues. Germline V CDR1 and CDR2: SGHDT, YYEEEE. Trimming took 1 base from V and 5 from J; bases not matched to a gene: 6. This chain's CDR3 is CASSLIGLATETQYF. The CDR3 DNA follows: TGTGCCAGCAGCTTGATAGGACTAGCGACGGAGACCCAGTACTTC. Based on the CDR3 plus reference TRBV5-6 and TRBJ2-5, the full variable domain is DAGVTQSPTHLIKTRGQQVTLRCSPKSGHDTVSWYQQALGQGPQFIFQYYEEEERQRGNFPDRFSGHQFPNYSSELNVNALLLGDSALYLCASSLIGLATETQYFGPGTRLLVL.

This clonotype showed up many times. J is TRBJ2-1 and V is TRBV28; TRBD1 matches at 9 bases. CDR3 length equals 16 residues. Germline V gene lookup returns CDR1 MDHEN and CDR2 SYDVKM. V was pared by 7 bases and J by 0 bases, with 7 bases of the junction left unmatched. In nucleotides, the CDR3 is TGTGCCAGCACAGGGACAGGGTTGAGCTCCTACAATGAGCAGTTCTTC. It translates to CASTGTGLSSYNEQFF. The full variable domain, its missing parts supplied by reference TRBV28 and TRBJ2-1, is DVKVTQSSRYLVKRTGEKVFLECVQDMDHENMFWYRQDPGLGLRLIYFSYDVKMKEKGDIPEGYSVSREKKERFSLILESASTNQTSMYLCASTGTGLSSYNEQFFGPGTRLTVL.